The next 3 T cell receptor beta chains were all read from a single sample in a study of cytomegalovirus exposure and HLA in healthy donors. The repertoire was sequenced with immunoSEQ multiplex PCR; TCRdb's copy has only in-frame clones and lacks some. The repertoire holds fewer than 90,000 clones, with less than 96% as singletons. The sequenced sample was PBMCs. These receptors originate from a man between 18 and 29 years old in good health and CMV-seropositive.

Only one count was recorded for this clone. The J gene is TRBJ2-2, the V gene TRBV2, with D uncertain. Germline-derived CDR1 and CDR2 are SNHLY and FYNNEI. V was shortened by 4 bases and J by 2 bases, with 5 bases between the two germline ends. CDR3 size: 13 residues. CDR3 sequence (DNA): TGTGCCAGCAGTGGAGGTAACACCGGGGAGCTGTTTTTT. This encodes CASSGGNTGELFF.

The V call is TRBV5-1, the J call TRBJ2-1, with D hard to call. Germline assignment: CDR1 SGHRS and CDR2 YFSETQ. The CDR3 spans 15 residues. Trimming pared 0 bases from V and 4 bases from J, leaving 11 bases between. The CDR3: CASSLDLLQYNEQFF. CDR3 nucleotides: TGCGCCAGCAGCTTGGACTTGCTTCAATACAATGAGCAGTTCTTC.

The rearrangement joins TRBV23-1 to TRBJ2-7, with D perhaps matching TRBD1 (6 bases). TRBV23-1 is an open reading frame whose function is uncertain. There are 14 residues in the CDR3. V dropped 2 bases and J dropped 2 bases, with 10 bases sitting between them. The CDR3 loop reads CASSQAQGTYEQYF. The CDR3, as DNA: TGCGCCAGCAGTCAAGCTCAGGGGACCTACGAGCAGTACTTC.